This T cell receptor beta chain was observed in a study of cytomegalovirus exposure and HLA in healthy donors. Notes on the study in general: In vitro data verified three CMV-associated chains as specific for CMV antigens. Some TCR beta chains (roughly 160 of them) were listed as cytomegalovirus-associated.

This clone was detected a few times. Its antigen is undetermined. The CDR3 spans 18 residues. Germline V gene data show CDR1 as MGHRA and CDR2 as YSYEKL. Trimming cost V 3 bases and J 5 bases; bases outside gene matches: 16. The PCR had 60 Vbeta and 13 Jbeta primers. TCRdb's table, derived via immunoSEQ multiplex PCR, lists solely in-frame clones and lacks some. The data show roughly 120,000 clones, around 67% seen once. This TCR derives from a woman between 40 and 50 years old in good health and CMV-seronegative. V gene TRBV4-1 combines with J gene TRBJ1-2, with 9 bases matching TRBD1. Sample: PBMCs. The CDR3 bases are TGCGCCAGCAGCCATGCTCCGGGACAGGGTAGGGGGACGTATGGCTACACCTTC. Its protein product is CASSHAPGQGRGTYGYTF.